This TCR beta chain emerged from a study of blood T cell repertoires in COVID-19. This clone was seen once. Trimming took off 2 bases at V and 0 bases at J, with 5 bases between the two ends. There are 15 residues in the CDR3. Germline V CDR1 and CDR2: SGHAT, FQNNGV. Method: immunoSEQ multiplex PCR; TCRdb's copy keeps in-frame clones and lacks some. Of 30,000 to 35,000 clones listed, roughly 88% are singletons. The chain employs TRBV11-2 and TRBJ2-6, with unresolved D. Input material: peripheral blood. The sequence was obtained from a man between 60 and 75 years old with active COVID-19. This CDR3 is CASSLLNSGANVLTF. As DNA, the CDR3 is TGTGCCAGCAGCTTACTAAACTCTGGGGCCAACGTCCTGACTTTC. The complete variable domain, with remaining parts taken from reference TRBV11-2 and TRBJ2-6, reads EAGVAQSPRYKIIEKRQSVAFWCNPISGHATLYWYQQILGQGPKLLIQFQNNGVVDDSQLPKDRFSAERLKGVDSTLKIQPAKLEDSAVYLCASSLLNSGANVLTFGAGSRLTVL.